The text below deals with one T cell receptor (beta chain). Its target is unknown. This entry belongs to a study of vaccination and CD4 T cells after COVID-19. For the study at large: Six males and four females constituted the convalescent cohort, two of whom were Hispanic.

Indicated treatment: approximately 9-day PBMC culture with coronavirus spike peptide pools or control peptides (ViraFEST assay). Researchers collected the unexposed donor's CD4+ T cells before the COVID-19 pandemic (2011-2018). When 10 to 11 days of culture had elapsed, CD4+ T cells were isolated by negative selection. The CDR3 loop spans 14 amino acids. The ends were cut back, 4 bases at V and 8 bases at J, with 15 bases in the middle. Cultured CD4+ T cell DNA underwent sequencing with the Oncomine TCR Beta short-read assay. Cultured CD4+ T cells yielded the extracted genomic DNA. MiXCR was run by TCRdb on the PCR reads, yielding one entry per CDR3 protein. The data show 4,700 or so distinct CDR3 sequences, around 40% seen once.

The V gene is TRBV12-3 or TRBV12-4, the J gene TRBJ1-5, with D possibly being TRBD1 (6 bases). The TCR was taken from a human donor in good health. Sequenced material: CD4+ T cells from blood, cultured in vitro. CDR3 nucleotide sequence: TGTGCCAGCAGTTCCCAACAGGGTGCTAAGCCCCAGCATTTT. It codes for CASSSQQGAKPQHF.